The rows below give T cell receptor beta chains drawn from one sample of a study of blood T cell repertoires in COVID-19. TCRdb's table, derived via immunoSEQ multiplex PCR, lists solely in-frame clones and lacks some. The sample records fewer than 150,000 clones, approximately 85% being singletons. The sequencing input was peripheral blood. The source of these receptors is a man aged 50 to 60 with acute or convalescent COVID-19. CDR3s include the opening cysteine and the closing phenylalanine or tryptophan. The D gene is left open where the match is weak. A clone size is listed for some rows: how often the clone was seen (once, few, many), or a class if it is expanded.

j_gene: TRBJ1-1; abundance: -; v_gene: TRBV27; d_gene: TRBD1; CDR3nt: TGTGCCAGCAGCCCTCTCCGGGACAGGGCCGCTGAAGCTTTCTTT; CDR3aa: CASSPLRDRAAEAFF
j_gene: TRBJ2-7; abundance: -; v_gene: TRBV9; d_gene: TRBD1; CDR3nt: TGTGCCAGCAGCCTCTCAGGGGGTTCTATCTACGAGCAGTACTTC; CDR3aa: CASSLSGGSIYEQYF
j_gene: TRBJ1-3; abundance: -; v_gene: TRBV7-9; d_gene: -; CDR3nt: TGTGCCAGCAGCTTTTCCCTCCGTGGGGGGAGGAAGGACACCATATATTTT; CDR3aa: CASSFSLRGGRKDTIYF
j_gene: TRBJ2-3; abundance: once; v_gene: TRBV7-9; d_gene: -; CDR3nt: TGTGCCAGCAGCCTGACAGGTCCCCCAGATACGCAGTATTTT; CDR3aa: CASSLTGPPDTQYF
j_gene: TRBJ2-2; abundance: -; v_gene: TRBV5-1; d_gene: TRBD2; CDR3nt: TGCGCCAGCAGCTTGGGGACTAGCGGGAACACCGGGGAGCTGTTTTTT; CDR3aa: CASSLGTSGNTGELFF
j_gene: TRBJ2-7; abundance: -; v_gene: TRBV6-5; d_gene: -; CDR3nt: TGTGCCAGCAGTTTGGAGAGGGCCAACCACTTTTACGAGCAGTACTTC; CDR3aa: CASSLERANHFYEQYF
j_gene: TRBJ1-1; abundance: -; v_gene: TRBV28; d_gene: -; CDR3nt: TGTGCCAGCAGCCTTCCAGGAAAGGGGTTTGAAGCTTTCTTT; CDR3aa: CASSLPGKGFEAFF
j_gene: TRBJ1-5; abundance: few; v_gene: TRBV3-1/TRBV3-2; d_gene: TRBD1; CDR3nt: TGTGCCAGCAGCCCGACAGGGGGCCTCAATCAGCCCCAGCATTTT; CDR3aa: CASSPTGGLNQPQHF
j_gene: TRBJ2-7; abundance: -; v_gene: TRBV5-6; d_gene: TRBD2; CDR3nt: TGTGCCAGCAGCTCGCCGGGACTAGATCGCGAGCAGTACTTC; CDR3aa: CASSSPGLDREQYF
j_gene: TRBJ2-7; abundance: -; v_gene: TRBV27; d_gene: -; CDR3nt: TGTGCCAGCAGTTTCCTAGACGGGAGCTACGAGCAGTACTTC; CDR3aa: CASSFLDGSYEQYF
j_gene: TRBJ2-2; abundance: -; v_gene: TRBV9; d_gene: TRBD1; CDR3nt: TGTGCCAGCAGCGCTTACTTGTCCGGGACAGGGGTAGACGGGGAGCTGTTTTTT; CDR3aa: CASSAYLSGTGVDGELFF
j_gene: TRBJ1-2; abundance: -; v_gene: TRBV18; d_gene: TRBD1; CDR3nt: TGTGCCAGCTCGCCACAGGGGGCGCAGGGCTACACCTTC; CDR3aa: CASSPQGAQGYTF
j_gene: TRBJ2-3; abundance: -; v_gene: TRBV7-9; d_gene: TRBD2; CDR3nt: TGTGCCAGCAGCCCCCCCCTAGCGGGAGGGTTGGCAGATACGCAGTATTTT; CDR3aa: CASSPPLAGGLADTQYF
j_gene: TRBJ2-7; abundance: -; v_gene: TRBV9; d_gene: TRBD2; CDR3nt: TGTGCCAGCAGCGTAGATGGGCGGGGGACCTACGAGCAGTACTTC; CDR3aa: CASSVDGRGTYEQYF
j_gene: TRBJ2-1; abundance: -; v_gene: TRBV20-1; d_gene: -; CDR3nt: TGCAGTGCGTCGGGAGTGGGGGAGCAGTTCTTC; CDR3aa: CSASGVGEQFF
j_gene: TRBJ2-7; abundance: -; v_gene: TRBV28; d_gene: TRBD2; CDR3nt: TGTGCCAGCAGGGAGACTAGCCGCGAGCAGTACTTC; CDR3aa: CASRETSREQYF
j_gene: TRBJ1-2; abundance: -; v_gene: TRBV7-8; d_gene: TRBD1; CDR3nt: TGTGCCAGCAGCTTATTGTCTCAGGGGGCTGGTGGCTACACCTTC; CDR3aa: CASSLLSQGAGGYTF
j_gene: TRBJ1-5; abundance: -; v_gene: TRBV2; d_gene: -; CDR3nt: TGTGCCAGCGGAAAGACAATCCGCAATCAGCCCCAGCATTTT; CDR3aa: CASGKTIRNQPQHF
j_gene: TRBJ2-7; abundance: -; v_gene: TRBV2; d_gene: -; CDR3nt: TGTGCCAGCAGTGAAGGCGGGCCCCCCTACGAGCAGTACTTC; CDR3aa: CASSEGGPPYEQYF
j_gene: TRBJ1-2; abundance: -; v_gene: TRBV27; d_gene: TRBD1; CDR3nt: TGTGCCAGCAGTTCGGCGGGAACAGGGGGCACCGGCTACACCTTC; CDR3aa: CASSSAGTGGTGYTF
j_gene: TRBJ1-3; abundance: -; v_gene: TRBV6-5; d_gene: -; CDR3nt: TGTGCCAGCGGGAAACGGACACCTGGAAACACCATATATTTT; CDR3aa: CASGKRTPGNTIYF
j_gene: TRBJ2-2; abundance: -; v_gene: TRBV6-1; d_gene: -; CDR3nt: TGTGCCAGCAGTGAAGTTTGGGCTAGCCCGAACACCGGGGAGCTGTTTTTT; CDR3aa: CASSEVWASPNTGELFF
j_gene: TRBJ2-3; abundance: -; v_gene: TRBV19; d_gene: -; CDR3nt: TGTGCCAGTAGTTTGATACAGACAGATACGCAGTATTTT; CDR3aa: CASSLIQTDTQYF
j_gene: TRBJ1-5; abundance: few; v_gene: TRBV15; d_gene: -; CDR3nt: TGTGCCACCGCGCAGGGGAGCAATCAGCCCCAGCATTTT; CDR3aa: CATAQGSNQPQHF
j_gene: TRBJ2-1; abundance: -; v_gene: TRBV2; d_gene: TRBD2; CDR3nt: TGTGCCAGCAGTGGAACTAGCGGCTACAATGAGCAGTTCTTC; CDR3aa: CASSGTSGYNEQFF
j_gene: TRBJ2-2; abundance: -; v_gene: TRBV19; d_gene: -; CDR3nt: TGTGCCAGTAGTATAGTTCGACAGACCGGGGAGCTGTTTTTT; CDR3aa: CASSIVRQTGELFF
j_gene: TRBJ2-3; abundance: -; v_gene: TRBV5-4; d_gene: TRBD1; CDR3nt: TGTGCCAGCAGCCCCCGTGGGACAGGGGGCCCAGATACGCAGTATTTT; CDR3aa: CASSPRGTGGPDTQYF
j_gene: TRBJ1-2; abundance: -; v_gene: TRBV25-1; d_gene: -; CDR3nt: TGTGCCAGCAGTGAGAGGTTGGAAAGGAACTATGGCTACACCTTC; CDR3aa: CASSERLERNYGYTF
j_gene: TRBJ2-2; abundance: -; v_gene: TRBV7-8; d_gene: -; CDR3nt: TGTGCCAGCACCCCGGGGAACACCGGGGAGCTGTTTTTT; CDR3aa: CASTPGNTGELFF